The clone carrying this T cell receptor beta chain was seen only a few times. Its antigen is unidentified. These data originate in a study of post-analysis software for immune sequencing data. The V end was cut by 0 bases, the J end by 4 bases, with 10 bases between. Germline assignment: CDR1 SGHNT and CDR2 YYREEE (reference sequence). The CDR3 runs 14 residues. Unique molecular identifiers featured in each of the TCR beta cDNA libraries. Researchers reported approximately 480,000 cDNA molecules coming from approximately 0.95 to 9.8 million T cells. From the PCR reads, TCRdb called clonotypes with MiXCR, one entry per CDR3 protein. The sample has about 820,000 distinct CDR3 sequences, approximately 57% seen once. Findings of the study overall: Elevated frequency relative to controls characterized roughly five TRBV segments in patients, TRBV5-6, TRBV5-1 and TRBV20-1 among them.

Sequencing was done on a sample of blood. The gene calls are TRBV5-4 and TRBJ1-2, with D maybe TRBD1 (6 bases). This clonotype was sampled from a girl aged 5-17 years with multiple sclerosis. The CDR3 region has the DNA TGTGCCAGCAGCTTGGATCAGGGGTCCTATGGCTACACCTTC. Protein: CASSLDQGSYGYTF.